This TCR beta chain was obtained from a study of early T cells in non-severe SARS-CoV-2 infection. Study-level background: Sequencing targeted bulk RNA from unsorted whole blood, leaving chains unpaired.

Individual cDNA molecules each received unique molecular identifiers attached to them. TCRdb re-analysed the 5' RACE reads in MiXCR, keeping a single row per CDR3 protein. The data show tens of thousands of distinct CDR3 sequences, about a tenth seen once. The germline V gene has CDR1 MNHNY and CDR2 SVGAGI (reference sequence). This CDR3 is 12 amino acids long. Regarding this clonotype: Just one base apart from a much larger clone, this may be a read error.

The chain carries TRBV6-6 and TRBJ2-7, with D tentatively TRBD1 (6 bases). This TCR was sampled from an adult who was a healthcare worker with PCR-confirmed SARS-CoV-2 infection or an uninfected control (not recorded which). The specimen sequenced was whole blood. CDR3 in DNA: TGTGTCAGCAGTTCAGGGGTCAACGAGCAGTACTTC. Its translation is CVSSSGVNEQYF.